This passage covers 26 T cell receptor beta chains from one sample sequenced in a study of blood T cell repertoires in COVID-19. TCRdb's copy holds only in-frame clones and misses some; the assay was immunoSEQ multiplex PCR. This repertoire shows roughly 250,000 clones, 75% to 95% found once; its top ten account for around 1.8%. Source material: PBMCs or T cells enriched from blood (not recorded which). The source is a woman aged 18-30 years who had recovered from COVID-19.

This rearrangement joins TRBV11-3 to TRBJ1-4, with 9 positions matching TRBD1. Germline loops: CDR1 SGHNT, CDR2 YENEEA. This CDR3 has 12 amino acids. After removal of 5 bases from V and 12 bases from J, the junction contained 4 bases not matched to a gene. The CDR3 is CASSETGGQLFF. Written as DNA, the CDR3 is TGTGCCAGCAGCGAGACAGGGGGACAACTGTTTTTT.

This rearrangement joins TRBV24-1 to TRBJ1-2; no clear D gene. This CDR3 spans 11 amino acids. CDR1 and CDR2 from the germline V gene are KGHDR and SFDVKD. Deletions cut 9 bases from V and 5 bases from J, with 9 bases between. The CDR3 DNA follows: TGTGCCACCTCCTCGGGTTATGGCTACACCTTC. It translates to CATSSGYGYTF.

The gene calls are TRBV19 and TRBJ2-1, with 7 bases that match TRBD2. The V gene's germline CDR1 is LNHDA and CDR2 SQIVND (reference sequence). CDR3 length equals 15 residues. V was clipped by 4 bases and J by 7 bases; unmatched bases: 10. The CDR3 loop is CASSTGTTLMNEQFF. For the CDR3, the DNA is TGTGCCAGTAGTACCGGGACTACTTTGATGAATGAGCAGTTCTTC.

This rearrangement joins TRBV12-3 or TRBV12-4 to TRBJ1-2; 8 bases map to TRBD1. The CDR3 is 11 amino acids. J lost 14 bases, V lost 5 bases, and 7 bases had no gene match. CDR3: CASSRDRPVTF. The CDR3 bases are TGTGCCAGCAGTCGGGACAGGCCCGTAACCTTC.

The V call is TRBV27, the J call TRBJ2-3; 11 bases line up with TRBD2. CDR1 and CDR2 from the germline V gene are MNHEY and SMNVEV (reference sequence). The CDR3 extends over 17 amino acids. Trimming cost V 5 bases and J 2 bases; bases outside gene matches: 9. This chain's CDR3 is CASSPFGTSGDTDTQYF. In DNA, the CDR3 is TGTGCCAGCAGTCCTTTTGGGACTAGCGGAGACACAGATACGCAGTATTTT.

This clone was observed a handful of times. V gene TRBV7-3 combines with J gene TRBJ1-3; D ambiguous. The CDR3 contains 13 residues. Germline V gene data show CDR1 as SGHTA and CDR2 as FQGTGA. Trimming cost V 4 bases and J 0 bases, with 4 bases left between them. CDR3 protein: CASSSSSGNTIYF. The CDR3 DNA follows: TGTGCCAGCAGCTCGAGCTCTGGAAACACCATATATTTT.

The chain recombines TRBV7-9 with TRBJ1-2; D is undetermined. V was shortened by 6 bases and J by 4 bases, with 9 bases between the two germline ends. This CDR3 has 12 residues. Germline V lookup: CDR1 SEHNR, CDR2 FQNEAQ (reference sequence). This CDR3 is CASRRGSYGYTF. In DNA form, the CDR3 reads TGTGCCAGCAGGCGAGGAAGCTATGGCTACACCTTC.

The chain has TRBV27 and TRBJ1-1; D is perhaps TRBD1 (5 bases). CDR1 and CDR2 (germline): MNHEY, SMNVEV (reference sequence). V gave up 2 bases and J gave up 0 bases, with 10 bases separating them. The CDR3 has 15 amino acids. The CDR3 DNA sequence: TGTGCCAGCAGTTTAAGTAAGGGGCTGAACACTGAAGCTTTCTTT. Protein: CASSLSKGLNTEAFF.

V gene TRBV28 combines with J gene TRBJ2-7, with 10 bases lining up with TRBD1. The CDR3 consists of 15 residues. Looked up from germline, CDR1 is MDHEN and CDR2 is SYDVKM. The trim removed 5 bases at V and 7 bases at J, leaving 11 bases unmatched. The CDR3 loop is CASSDAGQGVGEQYF. As DNA, the CDR3 is TGTGCCAGCAGTGATGCCGGACAGGGGGTGGGGGAGCAGTACTTC.

The chain employs TRBV19 and TRBJ1-1; TRBD1 is a possible D gene (6 bases). The CDR3 totals 14 residues. Trimming shortened V by 5 bases and J by 0 bases, and 10 bases separated the two germline ends. Germline CDR1 is LNHDA and CDR2 is SQIVND (reference sequence). For the CDR3, the DNA is TGTGCCAGTAGTCTAGGGGGGCTGAACACTGAAGCTTTCTTT. It codes for CASSLGGLNTEAFF.

This rearrangement joins TRBV4-2 to TRBJ2-2, with a weak D call TRBD1 (5 bases). With 2 bases removed from V and 2 bases from J, the gap between germline ends came to 9 bases. CDR3 size: 15 residues. Germline CDR1 and CDR2: LGHNA and YNFKEQ. The CDR3 spells CASSQIQGNTGELFF. CDR3 coding DNA: TGTGCCAGCAGCCAAATCCAGGGAAACACCGGGGAGCTGTTTTTT.

The V and J genes are TRBV28 and TRBJ2-2; D possibly corresponds to TRBD1 (6 bases). The CDR3 is 15 residues long. The germline CDR1 and CDR2 sequences are MDHEN and SYDVKM. V was pared by 3 bases and J by 4 bases, with 12 bases between. CDR3 sequence reads: CASSFDQGTTGELFF. The CDR3 DNA is TGTGCCAGCAGTTTCGACCAGGGGACCACCGGGGAGCTGTTTTTT.

The chain has TRBV27 and TRBJ1-2, with TRBD1 matching over 9 bases. After removal of 2 bases from V and 2 bases from J, the junction contained 3 bases not matched to a gene. CDR3 length: 15 residues. Germline V gives CDR1 MNHEY, CDR2 SMNVEV (reference sequence). CDR3 DNA sequence: TGTGCCAGCAGTTTAGTAGGGACAGGGAACTATGGCTACACCTTC. This translates into CASSLVGTGNYGYTF.

The rearrangement joins TRBV4-1 to TRBJ2-6, with D uncertain. The CDR3 sequence is 16 residues long. The germline gives CDR1 MGHRA, CDR2 YSYEKL. Trimming stripped 2 bases from V and 1 base from J, with 9 bases between. The DNA for the CDR3 is TGCGCCAGCAGCCAAAGCTCCGTTTCTGGGGCCAACGTCCTGACTTTC. Amino acids: CASSQSSVSGANVLTF.

This chain connects TRBV5-5 to TRBJ1-5, with TRBD1 identical over 10 bases. V trimming: 4 bases; J trimming: 3 bases; junction bases outside the gene matches: 4. Germline V gives CDR1 SGHKS, CDR2 YYEKEE (reference sequence). This CDR3 contains 15 residues. In DNA form, the CDR3 reads TGTGCCAGCAGCCGGGACAGGGGATACAATCAGCCCCAGCATTTT. Encoded protein: CASSRDRGYNQPQHF.

This rearrangement joins TRBV7-2 to TRBJ2-7; tentatively, D is TRBD1 (5 bases). Trimming took 5 bases from V and 0 from J, leaving 17 bases between them. Germline V gene data show CDR1 as SGHTA and CDR2 as FQGNSA. The CDR3 spans 16 residues. CDR3 loop: CASSISTDFNSYEQYF. The CDR3 region has the DNA TGTGCCAGCAGCATCTCGACAGATTTTAACTCCTACGAGCAGTACTTC.

The chain links TRBV19 to TRBJ2-2, with 8 bases lining up with TRBD1. Germline-derived CDR1 and CDR2 are LNHDA and SQIVND (reference sequence). V was pared by 5 bases and J by 4 bases, with 9 bases of the junction left unmatched. CDR3 length: 16 amino acids. The CDR3: CASSPWTGKATGELFF. CDR3 DNA: TGTGCCAGTAGTCCCTGGACAGGGAAGGCCACCGGGGAGCTGTTTTTT.

The rearrangement uses TRBV28 and TRBJ1-6; no clear D. The V end was cut by 5 bases, the J end by 10 bases, with 24 bases between. The CDR3 runs to 17 residues. Germline lookup yields CDR1 MDHEN and CDR2 SYDVKM. The CDR3 region is CASSPYRRTERGSPLHF. CDR3 DNA sequence: TGTGCCAGCAGTCCATACCGACGGACGGAACGGGGATCACCCCTCCACTTT.

The rearrangement links TRBV9 to TRBJ2-3, with 8 bases aligning to TRBD2. After removal of 0 bases from V and 2 bases from J, the junction contained 5 bases not matched to a gene. Germline V lookup: CDR1 SGDLS, CDR2 YYNGEE. The CDR3 is 16 amino acids. The chain's CDR3 is CASSVAAGGSTDTQYF. The CDR3 coding sequence is TGTGCCAGCAGCGTAGCCGCGGGGGGTTCCACAGATACGCAGTATTTT. The complete variable domain, with remaining parts taken from reference TRBV9 and TRBJ2-3, reads DSGVTQTPKHLITATGQRVTLRCSPRSGDLSVYWYQQSLDQGLQFLIQYYNGEERAKGNILERFSAQQFPDLHSELNLSSLELGDSALYFCASSVAAGGSTDTQYFGPGTRLTVL.

V gene TRBV5-1 combines with J gene TRBJ1-2, with D unresolved. The CDR3 has 14 amino acids. Germline V gives CDR1 SGHRS, CDR2 YFSETQ. Deletions cut 1 base from V and 4 bases from J, with 11 bases between. CDR3 protein: CASSLTGSTYGYTF. As DNA, the CDR3 is TGCGCCAGCAGCTTGACGGGGAGCACCTATGGCTACACCTTC.

This chain uses TRBV3-1 (or the pseudogene TRBV3-2) with TRBJ1-3, with D perhaps TRBD1 (6 bases). CDR3 size: 14 residues. The V gene's germline CDR1 is LGHDT and CDR2 YNNKEL (reference sequence). V was cut by 4 bases and J by 3 bases, with 10 bases left in between. The CDR3 DNA is TGTGCCAGCAGCCTTACAGGGTTTGGAAACACCATATATTTT. Its translation is CASSLTGFGNTIYF.

CDR3 in DNA: TGTGCCAGCAGCCCTCAAGCGGGAAGCACAGATACGCAGTATTTT. Translating it yields CASSPQAGSTDTQYF. V and J are TRBV14 and TRBJ2-3; 7 bases line up with TRBD2. The CDR3 has 15 amino acids. Trimming cost V 4 bases and J 0 bases; bases outside gene matches: 4. Germline CDR1 reads SGHDN; CDR2 reads FVKESK.

The chain employs TRBV4-3 and TRBJ1-4; a possible D gene is TRBD1 (5 bases). In germline, CDR1 is LGHNA, CDR2 YSLEER. Trimming shortened V by 3 bases and J by 2 bases, and 10 bases separated the two germline ends. This CDR3 region has 15 residues. The CDR3 loop is CASSQGGFTNEKLFF. CDR3 nucleotide sequence: TGCGCCAGCAGCCAGGGGGGTTTCACTAATGAAAAACTGTTTTTT.

The V and J genes are TRBV4-1 and TRBJ2-1, with TRBD2 matching over 8 bases. Germline V gene sequence: CDR1 MGHRA, CDR2 YSYEKL. CDR3 length: 13 residues. Unmatched junction bases numbered 7, after V lost 5 bases and J lost 10 bases. CDR3 nucleotides: TGCGCCAGCAGCTTGCGGGGGGCCGGGGAGCAGTTCTTC. This gives the protein CASSLRGAGEQFF.

In its sample, this clone was seen once. The chain recombines TRBV5-1 with TRBJ2-5, with D hard to call. Germline CDR1 is SGHRS and CDR2 is YFSETQ. V was pared by 2 bases and J by 5 bases, with 7 bases between. This CDR3 is built from 12 residues. CDR3 DNA: TGCGCCAGCAGCTTCAGCAGGGAGACCCAGTACTTC. This codes for CASSFSRETQYF.

Worth noting for this clone: Additional DNA sequences in this sample encode the identical CDR3. The rearrangement links TRBV7-9 to TRBJ1-2; D unclear. V was trimmed by 3 bases and J by 2 bases, leaving 7 bases between them. CDR3 length: 13 residues. From germline, CDR1 is SEHNR and CDR2 FQNEAQ (reference sequence). The CDR3 sequence: CASSLRQNYGYTF. The CDR3 nucleotides are TGTGCCAGCAGCTTGAGGCAGAACTATGGCTACACCTTC.